The 25 T cell receptor beta chains given below trace back to one sample, sequenced in a study of PD-1 blockade in classical Hodgkin lymphoma. TCRdb keeps only in-frame clones here, not all; method: immunoSEQ multiplex PCR. The repertoire consists of fewer than 80,000 clones, with 71% occurring once and the leading ten covering approximately 9.9%. Every single patient, without exception, relapsed after autologous stem cell transplantation, and brentuximab vedotin exposure varied. The sequenced sample was peripheral blood mononuclear cells (PBMCs), obtained before the second cycle of nivolumab. The receptors here all came from a human donor with classical Hodgkin lymphoma.

This chain links TRBV19 with TRBJ1-2; D ambiguous. V was pared by 9 bases and J by 4 bases, with 9 bases between. Per germline, CDR1 LNHDA and CDR2 SQIVND (reference sequence). The CDR3 is made up of 11 amino acids. The CDR3 DNA sequence: TGTGCCAGCGACACGGGCTATGGCTACACCTTC. It specifies CASDTGYGYTF.

The chain is built from TRBV27 and TRBJ1-1, with D tentatively TRBD1 (6 bases). Per the germline V gene, CDR1 is MNHEY and CDR2 is SMNVEV (reference sequence). Trimming shortened V by 3 bases and J by 2 bases, and 10 bases separated the two germline ends. The CDR3 extends over 14 amino acids. CDR3: CASSFQGSNTEAFF. The CDR3 coding sequence is TGTGCCAGCAGTTTCCAGGGGTCTAACACTGAAGCTTTCTTT.

CDR3 bases: TGTGCCAGCAGTTACTCGAGGACAGGAGCCTACAATGAGCAGTTCTTC. This gives the protein CASSYSRTGAYNEQFF. The chain uses TRBV6-5 and TRBJ2-1, with 7 bases fitting TRBD1. The CDR3 is 16 amino acids. After removal of 0 bases from V and 2 bases from J, the junction contained 4 bases not matched to a gene. Germline loops: CDR1 MNHEY, CDR2 SVGAGI.

This CDR3 reads CASSWTGFEGYTF. CDR3 DNA: TGTGCCAGCAGCTGGACAGGGTTTGAGGGCTACACCTTC. The rearrangement uses TRBV7-9 and TRBJ1-2; the match to TRBD1 covers 8 bases. Germline V lookup: CDR1 SEHNR, CDR2 FQNEAQ (reference sequence). This CDR3 is 13 amino acids long. Trimming took 4 bases from V and 8 from J; bases not matched to a gene: 6.

The J gene is TRBJ1-1, the V gene TRBV28; TRBD1 is a possible D gene (6 bases). The CDR3 is 15 amino acids. Germline values: CDR1 MDHEN, CDR2 SYDVKM. Between the trimmed V and J ends, which lost 1 base and 5 bases, there was a span of 14 bases. The CDR3 sequence is CASSLFGGAGTEAFF. The CDR3 nucleotides read TGTGCCAGCAGTTTATTTGGGGGCGCAGGAACTGAAGCTTTCTTT. Full variable domain (outside the CDR3, taken from reference TRBV28 and TRBJ1-1): DVKVTQSSRYLVKRTGEKVFLECVQDMDHENMFWYRQDPGLGLRLIYFSYDVKMKEKGDIPEGYSVSREKKERFSLILESASTNQTSMYLCASSLFGGAGTEAFFGQGTRLTVV.

There are a few counts of this clone. Other DNA sequences of this sample code for an identical CDR3. This chain connects TRBV7-9 to TRBJ1-5; D may be TRBD1 (5 bases). This CDR3 region has 13 residues. CDR1 and CDR2 from the germline V gene are SEHNR and FQNEAQ (reference sequence). Trimming removed 3 bases at V and 5 bases at J, with 8 bases between. The CDR3 loop reads CASSFGGDQPQHF. The CDR3 DNA reads TGTGCCAGCAGCTTTGGGGGGGATCAGCCCCAGCATTTT.

The chain couples TRBV30 to TRBJ1-3, with TRBD1 matching 7 bases. V lost 7 bases, J lost 4 bases, and 7 bases stayed unmatched. The CDR3 is 13 residues long. Germline V gene data show CDR1 as GTSNPN and CDR2 as SVGIG (reference sequence). The CDR3 here is CAYVQGTGNTIYF. The CDR3 DNA reads TGTGCCTACGTACAGGGGACAGGAAACACCATATATTTT.

Here the CDR3 DNA reads TGCGCCAGCAGCCAAAGTCCGCGGGGTCTCTACGAGCAGTACTTC. Its protein is CASSQSPRGLYEQYF. The chain is built from TRBV4-1 and TRBJ2-7; a possible D gene is TRBD2 (6 bases). Germline V CDR1 and CDR2: MGHRA, YSYEKL. CDR3 length equals 15 residues. V gave up 2 bases and J gave up 3 bases, with 14 bases separating them.

This clone was recorded once. The chain combines TRBV6-4 with TRBJ1-6; maybe TRBD1 (6 bases). Deletions cut 11 bases from V and 3 bases from J, with 20 bases between. CDR1 and CDR2 from the germline V gene are MRHNA and SNTAGT. The CDR3 has 16 amino acids. CDR3 amino acids: CADLSPTGFYNSPLHF. As DNA, the CDR3 is TGTGCCGACCTTTCGCCGACAGGCTTCTATAATTCACCCCTCCACTTT.

This clone has a handful of counts. V and J are TRBV6-5 and TRBJ1-2, with unresolved D. The germline V and J ends were trimmed by 2 bases and 2 bases, with 6 bases remaining between them. CDR1 and CDR2 (germline): MNHEY, SVGAGI. The CDR3 is 13 amino acids. The CDR3 region has the DNA TGTGCCAGCAGTTACGTGGAGAACTATGGCTACACCTTC. Translation: CASSYVENYGYTF.

This clone appeared a few times. J is TRBJ2-3 and V is TRBV7-3, with 9 bases fitting TRBD2. CDR1 SGHTA and CDR2 FQGTGA come from the germline V gene. The CDR3 loop spans 15 amino acids. Trimming at V came to 2 bases and at J to 4 bases, leaving 4 bases not matched to a gene. CDR3 bases: TGTGCCAGCAGCTTAGGGAGCGGGAGGCCAGATACGCAGTATTTT. Its protein is CASSLGSGRPDTQYF.

The chain employs TRBV29-1 and TRBJ2-3; D unclear. V was cut by 3 bases and J by 1 base, with 8 bases left in between. The CDR3 is 13 amino acids. CDR1 and CDR2 from the germline V gene are SQVTM and ANQGSEA. Here the CDR3 reads CSVDLLGTDTQYF. DNA for the CDR3: TGCAGCGTTGACCTCCTCGGCACAGATACGCAGTATTTT.

J is TRBJ2-4 and V is TRBV11-1, with D possibly TRBD1 on 6 matching bases. Germline CDR1 and CDR2: SGHAT and FQDESV (reference sequence). Trimming stripped 5 bases from V and 2 bases from J, with 22 bases between. CDR3 length equals 18 residues. DNA for the CDR3: TGTGCCAGCAGCCAGGTGGGCCAGGGGAAGGGATCCAAAAACATTCAGTACTTC. Protein: CASSQVGQGKGSKNIQYF.

The chain recombines TRBV30 with TRBJ1-5; no clear D. Deletions cut 3 bases from V and 4 bases from J, with 10 bases between. This CDR3 is built from 13 residues. Germline V lookup: CDR1 GTSNPN, CDR2 SVGIG (reference sequence). The CDR3: CAWRASGNQPQHF. The CDR3, as DNA: TGTGCCTGGAGAGCCAGTGGGAATCAGCCCCAGCATTTT. The full variable domain, in which reference TRBV30 and TRBJ1-5 provide the parts outside the CDR3, is SQTIHQWPATLVQPVGSPLSLECTVEGTSNPNLYWYRQAAGRGLQLLFYSVGIGQISSEVPQNLSASRPQDRQFILSSKKLLLSDSGFYLCAWRASGNQPQHFGDGTRLSIL.

The chain combines TRBV7-9 with TRBJ1-3; D remains ambiguous. Trimming removed 1 base from V and 0 bases from J, with 7 bases in between. The CDR3 is 15 residues long. Germline V gene data show CDR1 as SEHNR and CDR2 as FQNEAQ (reference sequence). The CDR3, as DNA: TGTGCCAGCAGCTTAGTCGGTCTCTCTGGAAACACCATATATTTT. This gives the protein CASSLVGLSGNTIYF.

The chain carries TRBV7-2 and TRBJ1-2; the D is unclear. V gave up 5 bases and J gave up 2 bases, with 12 bases separating them. From germline, CDR1 is SGHTA and CDR2 FQGNSA. CDR3 size: 14 residues. The CDR3 loop is CASSPMLANYGYTF. In DNA, the CDR3 is TGTGCCAGCAGCCCCATGTTGGCCAACTATGGCTACACCTTC. Full variable domain (missing parts from reference TRBV7-2 and TRBJ1-2): GAGVSQSPSNKVTEKGKDVELRCDPISGHTALYWYRQSLGQGLEFLIYFQGNSAPDKSGLPSDRFSAERTGGSVSTLTIQRTQQEDSAVYLCASSPMLANYGYTFGSGTRLTVV.

This clone was seen more than once but under ten times. The same CDR3 is also encoded by other DNA sequences in this sample. V gene TRBV5-1 combines with J gene TRBJ2-7, with 7 nucleotides matching TRBD2. With 4 bases clipped from V and 0 bases from J, the junction kept 4 bases outside the gene matches. This CDR3 has 14 amino acids. Germline V lookup: CDR1 SGHRS, CDR2 YFSETQ. Here the CDR3 reads CASSLWEGSYEQYF. The CDR3 bases are TGCGCCAGCAGCCTTTGGGAGGGCTCCTACGAGCAGTACTTC. The full variable domain, with the rest looked up from reference TRBV5-1 and TRBJ2-7, is KAGVTQTPRYLIKTRGQQVTLSCSPISGHRSVSWYQQTPGQGLQFLFEYFSETQRNKGNFPGRFSGRQFSNSRSEMNVSTLELGDSALYLCASSLWEGSYEQYFGPGTRLTVT.

About this clone itself: At the DNA level, this CDR3 is encoded by other sequences in the same sample as well. The CDR3 DNA reads as TGCGCCAGCAGCCAAGGTGGCTACGAGCAGTACTTC. As protein: CASSQGGYEQYF. This chain uses TRBV4-1 with TRBJ2-7; D remains unclear. This CDR3 spans 12 amino acids. Trimming cost V 1 base and J 3 bases, with 4 bases left between them. Germline V gene data show CDR1 as MGHRA and CDR2 as YSYEKL.

The V and J genes are TRBV29-1 and TRBJ2-1; D may match TRBD1 or TRBD2 (7 bases each). Germline CDR1 reads SQVTM; CDR2 reads ANQGSEA. CDR3 length: 14 amino acids. V lost 3 bases to trimming and J lost 11 bases, with 20 bases between them. CDR3 bases: TGCAGCGTTGACGGTCGGCAGGGGGGGAGCCAGCAGTTCTTC. Translating it yields CSVDGRQGGSQQFF.

The V gene is TRBV19, the J gene TRBJ1-3, with TRBD1 identical over 7 bases. The V gene's germline CDR1 is LNHDA and CDR2 SQIVND (reference sequence). The CDR3 runs to 15 residues. V lost 8 bases, J lost 0 bases, and 7 bases stayed unmatched. CDR3 DNA sequence: TGTGCCAGTTTGGACAGGAGTTTCTCTGGAAACACCATATATTTT. Its protein product is CASLDRSFSGNTIYF.

This chain joins TRBV19 and TRBJ2-1, with 12 bases fitting TRBD1. Germline V gives CDR1 LNHDA, CDR2 SQIVND (reference sequence). The CDR3 has 19 amino acids. The junction had 12 bases not matched to a gene; V was cut back by 0 bases and J by 6 bases. The CDR3 DNA sequence: TGTGCCAGTAGTATAGAGGGGACAGGGGGCGCAGGGCCACTCAATGAGCAGTTCTTC. It codes for CASSIEGTGGAGPLNEQFF.

The chain is built from TRBV9 and TRBJ1-1; 10 nucleotides agree with TRBD1. The V segment lost 2 bases and the J segment 3 bases; nucleotides outside the gene matches: 4. The CDR3 consists of 15 residues. Germline V gene data show CDR1 as SGDLS and CDR2 as YYNGEE. CDR3 amino acids: CASSVLGQGDTEAFF. The CDR3 region has the DNA TGTGCCAGCAGCGTCCTTGGACAGGGGGACACTGAAGCTTTCTTT.

V gene TRBV7-8 combines with J gene TRBJ2-1; no clear D. The V gene lost 1 base and the J gene lost 0 bases, with 10 bases spanning the gap. The germline V gene has CDR1 SGHVS and CDR2 FQNEAQ. The CDR3 is 16 residues long. The CDR3 DNA reads TGTGCCAGCAGCTTAGTCGGCGCTAGCTCCTACAATGAGCAGTTCTTC. Its translation: CASSLVGASSYNEQFF.

This clone was counted a few times. The V gene is TRBV19, the J gene TRBJ2-1; D assignment may be TRBD1 or TRBD2 (5 bases each). Trimming shortened V by 6 bases and J by 7 bases, and 16 bases separated the two germline ends. CDR1 is LNHDA, CDR2 SQIVND, per germline (reference sequence). The CDR3 length is 14 residues. CDR3 nucleotides: TGTGCCAGTAGGAGTGGGGGACGACGAAATGAGCAGTTCTTC. Translating gives CASRSGGRRNEQFF.

The rearrangement joins TRBV29-1 to TRBJ2-3; D perhaps matches TRBD2 (5 bases). CDR1 is SQVTM, CDR2 ANQGSEA, per germline. This CDR3 comprises 16 residues. Trimming took off 3 bases at V and 4 bases at J, with 20 bases between the two ends. Here the CDR3 DNA reads TGCAGCGTTGATACCCCAAAGGGTCTCGGGGCAGATACGCAGTATTTT. This codes for CSVDTPKGLGADTQYF.